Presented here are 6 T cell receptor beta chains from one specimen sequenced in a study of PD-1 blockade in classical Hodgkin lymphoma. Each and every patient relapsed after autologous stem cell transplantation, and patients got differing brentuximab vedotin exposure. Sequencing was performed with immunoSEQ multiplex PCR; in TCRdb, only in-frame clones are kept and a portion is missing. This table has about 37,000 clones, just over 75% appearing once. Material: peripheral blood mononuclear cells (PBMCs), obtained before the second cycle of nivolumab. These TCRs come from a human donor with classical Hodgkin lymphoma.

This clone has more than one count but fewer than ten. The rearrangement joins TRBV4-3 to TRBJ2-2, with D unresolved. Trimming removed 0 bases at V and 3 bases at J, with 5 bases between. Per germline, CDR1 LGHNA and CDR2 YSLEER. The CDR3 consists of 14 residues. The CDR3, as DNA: TGCGCCAGCAGCCAAGATGGGTACACCGGGGAGCTGTTTTTT. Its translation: CASSQDGYTGELFF.

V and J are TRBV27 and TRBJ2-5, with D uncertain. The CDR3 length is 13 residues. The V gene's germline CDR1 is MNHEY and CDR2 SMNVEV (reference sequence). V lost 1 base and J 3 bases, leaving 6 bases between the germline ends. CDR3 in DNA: TGTGCCAGCAGTTTATGGGCTAAAGAGACCCAGTACTTC. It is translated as CASSLWAKETQYF.

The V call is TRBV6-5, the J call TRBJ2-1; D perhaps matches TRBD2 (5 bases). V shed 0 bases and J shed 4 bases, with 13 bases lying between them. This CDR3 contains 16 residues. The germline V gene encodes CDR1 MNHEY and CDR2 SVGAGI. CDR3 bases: TGTGCCAGCAGTTACTCGTCCTCGGGATTATACAATGAGCAGTTCTTC. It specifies CASSYSSSGLYNEQFF.

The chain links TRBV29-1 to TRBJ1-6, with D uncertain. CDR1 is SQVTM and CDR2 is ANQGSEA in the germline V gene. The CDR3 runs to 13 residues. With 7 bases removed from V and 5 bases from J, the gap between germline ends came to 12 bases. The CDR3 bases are TGCAGCGCCCGAGTAAATGATAATTCACCCCTCCACTTT. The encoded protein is CSARVNDNSPLHF.

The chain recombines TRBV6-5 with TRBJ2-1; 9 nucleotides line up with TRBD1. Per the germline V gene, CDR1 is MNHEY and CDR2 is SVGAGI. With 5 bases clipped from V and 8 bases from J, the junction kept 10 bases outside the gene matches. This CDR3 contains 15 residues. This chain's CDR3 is CASSQGQGLDDEQFF. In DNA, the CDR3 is TGTGCCAGCAGTCAGGGACAGGGTTTGGACGATGAGCAGTTCTTC.

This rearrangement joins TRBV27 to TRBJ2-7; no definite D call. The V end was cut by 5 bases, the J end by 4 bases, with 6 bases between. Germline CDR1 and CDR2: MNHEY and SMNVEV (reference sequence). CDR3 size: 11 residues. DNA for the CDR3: TGTGCCAGCAGTACCCATTACGAGCAGTACTTC. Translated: CASSTHYEQYF.